Following are 13 T cell receptor beta chains from one sample sequenced in a study of OX40 agonist ivuxolimab in advanced cancers. Using immunoSEQ multiplex PCR, the repertoire was profiled, and TCRdb retains in-frame clones only, with some absent. The table records 15,000 to 20,000 clones, more than 85% of them present only once. The starting material was CD4+ or CD8+ T cells sorted from blood, obtained in a trial of the OX40 agonist ivuxolimab. These receptors were obtained from an adult with an advanced solid tumor such as melanoma, head and neck, liver or kidney cancer.

The chain joins TRBV7-2 to TRBJ1-2, with D possibly matching TRBD1 (5 bases). V gave up 5 bases and J gave up 5 bases, with 15 bases separating them. The CDR3 contains 14 residues. Germline V lookup: CDR1 SGHTA, CDR2 FQGNSA. CDR3 nucleotide sequence: TGTGCCAGCAGCCAACCCGGGACGCCGTATGGCTACACCTTC. Translated, it gives CASSQPGTPYGYTF.

This clone has only one observation. The chain uses TRBV11-2 and TRBJ2-2; 8 bases align to TRBD2. The CDR3 contains 16 residues. The germline V gene has CDR1 SGHAT and CDR2 FQNNGV. Unmatched junction bases numbered 4, after V lost 1 base and J lost 3 bases. The CDR3 nucleotides read TGTGCCAGCAGCTTAGTTTCGGGGGGGTACACCGGGGAGCTGTTTTTT. Amino acids: CASSLVSGGYTGELFF.

V is TRBV6-5 and J is TRBJ2-3; D might be TRBD1 (5 bases). CDR1 and CDR2 from the germline V gene are MNHEY and SVGAGI. There are 16 residues in the CDR3. Trimming left V 0 bases short and J 1 base short, with 11 bases between. The CDR3 DNA reads as TGTGCCAGCAGTTACTCAACAGGAGACCGCACAGATACGCAGTATTTT. This codes for CASSYSTGDRTDTQYF.

The chain is built from TRBV9 and TRBJ1-2; D is possibly TRBD1 (5 bases). The CDR3 is 15 residues long. CDR1 and CDR2 from the germline V gene are SGDLS and YYNGEE. The V end was cut by 4 bases, the J end by 1 base, with 14 bases between. The CDR3 sequence is CASSPAGVVNYGYTF. The DNA for the CDR3 is TGTGCCAGCAGCCCCGCGGGGGTGGTTAACTATGGCTACACCTTC.

As for this clone: Within the sample, other DNA sequences also encode this same CDR3. This chain links TRBV5-6 with TRBJ1-3; D gene ambiguous. V lost 0 bases to trimming and J lost 0 bases, with 7 bases between them. Germline CDR1 and CDR2: SGHDT and YYEEEE. The length of the CDR3 is 15 residues. CDR3 sequence: CASSLGSYSGNTIYF. The CDR3 nucleotides are TGTGCCAGCAGCTTGGGGTCCTACTCTGGAAACACCATATATTTT.

With regard to this clone: Additional DNA sequences in this sample encode the identical CDR3. The chain combines TRBV5-6 with TRBJ2-3; a weak D match, TRBD1 (5 bases). Germline lookup yields CDR1 SGHDT and CDR2 YYEEEE. The ends were cut back, 2 bases at V and 4 bases at J, with 11 bases in the middle. This CDR3 region has 14 residues. DNA for the CDR3: TGTGCCAGCAGCTTTGGCTTAGGGGCAGATACGCAGTATTTT. The encoded protein is CASSFGLGADTQYF.

This sequence joins TRBV5-1 and TRBJ2-7; maybe TRBD2 (5 bases). Trimming removed 1 base from V and 2 bases from J, with 13 bases in between. CDR3 length: 15 residues. Germline V gene lookup returns CDR1 SGHRS and CDR2 YFSETQ. CDR3 sequence: CASSLIGLTPYEQYF. CDR3 DNA: TGCGCCAGCAGCTTGATTGGACTTACACCCTACGAGCAGTACTTC.

The V call is TRBV11-2, the J call TRBJ2-5; 8 bases fit TRBD2. The V segment lost 5 bases and the J segment 5 bases; nucleotides outside the gene matches: 7. Germline lookup yields CDR1 SGHAT and CDR2 FQNNGV. This CDR3 region has 14 residues. The CDR3 DNA is TGTGCCAGCAGCCCGGGGGGGGTTCACGAGACCCAGTACTTC. It codes for CASSPGGVHETQYF.

The V call is TRBV7-6, the J call TRBJ1-4; TRBD1 is a possible D gene (6 bases). Germline V gene lookup returns CDR1 SGHVS and CDR2 FNYEAQ. This CDR3 has 13 residues. V lost 2 bases and J lost 12, with 13 bases in between. The CDR3 DNA reads TGTGCCAGCAGCTTAATGTGGGGGCAGGAACTGTTTTTT. This sequence encodes CASSLMWGQELFF.

The genes are TRBV11-2 and TRBJ2-5, with D perhaps TRBD2 (6 bases). Germline V gene lookup returns CDR1 SGHAT and CDR2 FQNNGV. This CDR3 comprises 15 residues. Trimming pared 5 bases from V and 0 bases from J, leaving 13 bases between. For the CDR3, the DNA is TGTGCCAGCAGCCGAACCTGGGACTACCAAGAGACCCAGTACTTC. Protein: CASSRTWDYQETQYF. Complete variable domain (other parts from reference TRBV11-2 and TRBJ2-5): EAGVAQSPRYKIIEKRQSVAFWCNPISGHATLYWYQQILGQGPKLLIQFQNNGVVDDSQLPKDRFSAERLKGVDSTLKIQPAKLEDSAVYLCASSRTWDYQETQYFGPGTRLLVL.

The chain has TRBV6-5 and TRBJ1-4; the D is unclear. Germline CDR1 is MNHEY and CDR2 is SVGAGI. This CDR3 spans 10 amino acids. The CDR3 coding sequence is TGTGCTACTCATTCGGGAAAACTGTTTTTT. It is translated as CATHSGKLFF.

This rearrangement joins TRBV13 to TRBJ1-5, with D perhaps TRBD1 (6 bases). Germline values: CDR1 PRHDT, CDR2 FYEKMQ (reference sequence). V was shortened by 3 bases and J by 3 bases, with 15 bases between the two germline ends. This CDR3 has 16 amino acids. The CDR3 here is CASSLGAGSPNQPQHF. The CDR3 bases are TGTGCCAGCAGCTTGGGGGCAGGGAGCCCCAATCAGCCCCAGCATTTT.

The J gene is TRBJ1-4, the V gene TRBV21-1; the D call TRBD1 from the table was never checked on the DNA. TRBV21-1 is a recognized pseudogene. The length of the CDR3 is 16 residues. CDR3: CASSKVCPGQSEKLFF. The CDR3 nucleotides are TGTGCCAGCAGCAAAGTCTGTCCGGGACAGTCCGAAAAACTGTTTTTT.